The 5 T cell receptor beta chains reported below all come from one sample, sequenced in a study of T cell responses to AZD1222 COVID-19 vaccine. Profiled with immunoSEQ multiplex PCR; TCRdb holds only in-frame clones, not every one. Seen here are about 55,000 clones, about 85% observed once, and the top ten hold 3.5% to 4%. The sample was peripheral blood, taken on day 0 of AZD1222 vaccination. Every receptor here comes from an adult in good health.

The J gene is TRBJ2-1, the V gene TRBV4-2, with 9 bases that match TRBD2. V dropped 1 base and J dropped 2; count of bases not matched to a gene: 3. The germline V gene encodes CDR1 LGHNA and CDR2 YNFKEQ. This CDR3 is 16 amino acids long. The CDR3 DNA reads TGTGCCAGCAGCCAAGGCCTAGCGGGACCCTACAATGAGCAGTTCTTC. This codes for CASSQGLAGPYNEQFF.

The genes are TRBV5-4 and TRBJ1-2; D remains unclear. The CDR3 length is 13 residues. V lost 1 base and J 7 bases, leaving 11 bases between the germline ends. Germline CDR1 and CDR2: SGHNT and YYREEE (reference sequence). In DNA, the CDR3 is TGTGCCAGCAGCTTGCAACAGCAATCTGGCTACACCTTC. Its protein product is CASSLQQQSGYTF.

The CDR3 region has the DNA TGTGCCAGCAGTGAATTGGAGGAAAGCTCCTATAATTCACCCCTCCACTTT. Protein product: CASSELEESSYNSPLHF. The chain is built from TRBV25-1 and TRBJ1-6; unclear D gene. CDR1 and CDR2 from the germline V gene are MGHDK and SYGVNS. V gave up 1 base and J gave up 0 bases, with 10 bases separating them. CDR3 length: 17 residues. The variable domain in full, completed from reference TRBV25-1 and TRBJ1-6, reads EADIYQTPRYLVIGTGKKITLECSQTMGHDKMYWYQQDPGMELHLIHYSYGVNSTEKGDLSSESTVSRIRTEHFPLTLESARPSHTSQYLCASSELEESSYNSPLHFGNGTRLTVT.

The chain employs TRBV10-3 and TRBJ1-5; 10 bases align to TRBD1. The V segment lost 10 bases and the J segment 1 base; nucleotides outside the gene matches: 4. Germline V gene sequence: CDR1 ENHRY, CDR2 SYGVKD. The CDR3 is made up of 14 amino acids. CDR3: CASRTGGSNQPQHF. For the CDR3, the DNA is TGTGCCAGCAGGACAGGGGGAAGCAATCAGCCCCAGCATTTT.

The CDR3 protein is CASSPGQALSYEQYF. CDR3 DNA sequence: TGTGCCAGCTCCCCGGGACAGGCCTTGTCCTACGAGCAGTACTTC. This chain connects TRBV28 to TRBJ2-7, with 8 positions matching TRBD1. With V trimmed by 8 bases and J by 1 base, 10 bases remained unmatched. The CDR3 spans 15 residues. Germline lookup yields CDR1 MDHEN and CDR2 SYDVKM.